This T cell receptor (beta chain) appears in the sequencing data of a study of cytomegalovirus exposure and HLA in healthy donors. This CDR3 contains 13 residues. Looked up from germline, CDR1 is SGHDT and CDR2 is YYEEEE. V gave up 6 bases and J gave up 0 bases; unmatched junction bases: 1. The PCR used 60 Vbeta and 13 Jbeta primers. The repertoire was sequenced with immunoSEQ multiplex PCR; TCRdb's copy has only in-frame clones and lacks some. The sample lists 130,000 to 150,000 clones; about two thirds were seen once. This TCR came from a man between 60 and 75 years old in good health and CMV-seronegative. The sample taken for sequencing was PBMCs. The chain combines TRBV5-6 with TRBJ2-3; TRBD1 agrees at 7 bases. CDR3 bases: TGTGCCAGCATCAGGGGGAGCACAGATACGCAGTATTTT. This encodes CASIRGSTDTQYF.